This TCR beta chain emerged from a study of blood T cell repertoires in COVID-19. Using immunoSEQ multiplex PCR, the repertoire was profiled, and TCRdb retains in-frame clones only, with some absent. The data hold 150,000 to 200,000 clones, with roughly 86% observed a single time. Looked up from germline, CDR1 is KGHSH and CDR2 is LQKENI. V lost 1 base and J lost 0, with 13 bases in between. This CDR3 is built from 17 residues. This sequence originates from a middle-aged man with active or convalescent COVID-19. Material: peripheral blood. This sequence joins TRBV18 and TRBJ1-3; maybe TRBD1 (5 bases). The CDR3 protein is CASSPRGSGDSGNTIYF. The CDR3 nucleotides read TGTGCCAGCTCACCACGTGGGTCGGGGGACTCTGGAAACACCATATATTTT.